This TCR beta chain was recorded in a study of shared clonotypes between healthy human individuals. Study-level information: The cohort comprised a couple of women and a few men. Their ages spanned 18 to 49 years.

Naive CD8 cells, CD45RO-negative and positively selected for CCR7, excluded terminally differentiated effector memory CD45RA+ cells. Sequencing used immunoSEQ multiplex PCR; TCRdb keeps in-frame clones, though not all of them. The sample lists approximately 2,200,000 clones, just over 90% occurring once. V lost 5 bases, J lost 6 bases, and 12 bases lay in between. This CDR3 is built from 12 residues. Germline V gives CDR1 SGHNT, CDR2 YYREEE (reference sequence). The receptor was derived from a man aged 18 to 35 in good health. Some clones in this sample may be carry-over from other donors' samples. This chain links TRBV5-4 with TRBJ2-7; D may correspond to TRBD1 or TRBD2 (6 bases each). Sequencing was performed on naive CD8+ T cells from PBMCs. The CDR3 sequence is CASRQGGSEQYF. In DNA form, the CDR3 reads TGTGCCAGCAGGCAAGGGGGGTCCGAGCAGTACTTC. Full variable domain (rest looked up from reference TRBV5-4 and TRBJ2-7): ETGVTQSPTHLIKTRGQQVTLRCSSQSGHNTVSWYQQALGQGPQFIFQYYREEENGRGNFPPRFSGLQFPNYSSELNVNALELDDSALYLCASRQGGSEQYFGPGTRLTVT.